Sequencing of this T cell receptor (beta chain) was carried out in a study of shared T cell receptors in the human thymus. The protocol was immunoSEQ multiplex PCR, while the TCRdb copy is restricted to in-frame clones and leaves out a portion. The profile shows around 730,000 clones, approximately 85% of them singletons. This CDR3 comprises 15 residues. Germline V lookup: CDR1 SGHDT, CDR2 YYEEEE. The V end lost 5 bases, the J end lost 2 bases, and 16 bases lay between the germline ends. The same sample was also used in a study of human thymus T cells. According to that study: Each of the donors was a healthy Finnish infant who was undergoing open corrective cardiac surgery for congenital heart defects. Resections obtained during corrective heart surgery supplied the thymus tissue. Highly overlapping thymic repertoires in unrelated individuals were reported by related research.

The material sequenced was thymocytes. This receptor was taken from a girl less than two years old with a congenital heart defect. This chain joins TRBV5-6 and TRBJ1-2, with D tentatively TRBD1 (5 bases). The CDR3 bases are TGTGCCAGCAGAGGGGAGGCCAATTTCAACTATGGCTACACCTTC. Translation: CASRGEANFNYGYTF.